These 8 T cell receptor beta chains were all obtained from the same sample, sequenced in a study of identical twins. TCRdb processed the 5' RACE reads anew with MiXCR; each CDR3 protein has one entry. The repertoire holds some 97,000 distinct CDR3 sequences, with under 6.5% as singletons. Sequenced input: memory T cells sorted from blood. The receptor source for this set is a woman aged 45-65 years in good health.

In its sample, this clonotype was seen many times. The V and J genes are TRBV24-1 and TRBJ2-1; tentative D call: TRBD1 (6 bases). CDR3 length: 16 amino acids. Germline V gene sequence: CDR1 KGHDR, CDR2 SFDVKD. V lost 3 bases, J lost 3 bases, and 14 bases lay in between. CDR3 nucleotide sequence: TGTGCCACCAGTGATCCAGGGCCGACAGGCTACAATGAGCAGTTCTTC. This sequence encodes CATSDPGPTGYNEQFF.

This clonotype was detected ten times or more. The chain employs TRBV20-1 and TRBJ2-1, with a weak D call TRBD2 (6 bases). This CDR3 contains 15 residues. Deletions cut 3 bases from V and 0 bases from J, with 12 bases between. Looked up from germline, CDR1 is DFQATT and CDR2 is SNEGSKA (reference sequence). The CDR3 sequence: CSASDAGSSYNEQFF. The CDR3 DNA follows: TGCAGTGCTAGCGATGCGGGGAGCTCCTACAATGAGCAGTTCTTC.

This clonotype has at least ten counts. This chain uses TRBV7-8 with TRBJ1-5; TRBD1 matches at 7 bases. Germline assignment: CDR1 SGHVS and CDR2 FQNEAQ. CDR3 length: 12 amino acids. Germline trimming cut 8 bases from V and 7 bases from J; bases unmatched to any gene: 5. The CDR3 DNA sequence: TGTGCCAGCGGAACAGGGGAACAGCCCCAGCATTTT. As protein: CASGTGEQPQHF.

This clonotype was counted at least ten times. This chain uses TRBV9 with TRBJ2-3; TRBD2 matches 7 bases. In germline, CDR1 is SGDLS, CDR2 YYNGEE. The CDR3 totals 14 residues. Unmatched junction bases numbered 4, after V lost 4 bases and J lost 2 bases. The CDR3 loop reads CASSPRLATDTQYF. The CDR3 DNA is TGTGCCAGCAGCCCCAGACTAGCCACAGATACGCAGTATTTT.

CDR3 in DNA: TGTGCCAGCAGTTCACCGGTACAGGGGCTTGGCGGGGCCAACGTCCTGACTTTC. It yields the protein CASSSPVQGLGGANVLTF. The chain carries TRBV27 and TRBJ2-6; 7 bases line up with TRBD1. CDR1 and CDR2 from the germline V gene are MNHEY and SMNVEV (reference sequence). CDR3 length equals 18 residues. The V gene end was trimmed by 4 bases and the J gene end by 4 bases; junction bases not matched to a gene: 13.

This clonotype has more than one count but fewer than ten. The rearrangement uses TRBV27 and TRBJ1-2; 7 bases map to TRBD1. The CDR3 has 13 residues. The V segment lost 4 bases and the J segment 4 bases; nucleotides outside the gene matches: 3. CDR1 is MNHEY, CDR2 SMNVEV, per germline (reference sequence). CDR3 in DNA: TGTGCCAGCAGTTCAAGGGACAGCTATGGCTACACCTTC. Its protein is CASSSRDSYGYTF.

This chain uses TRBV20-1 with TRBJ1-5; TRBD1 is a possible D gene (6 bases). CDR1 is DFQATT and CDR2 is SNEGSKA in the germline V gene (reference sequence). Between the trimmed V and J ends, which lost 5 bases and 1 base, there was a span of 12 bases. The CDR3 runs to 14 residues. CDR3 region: CSAVTDRSNQPQHF. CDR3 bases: TGCAGTGCTGTGACGGACAGAAGCAATCAGCCCCAGCATTTT.

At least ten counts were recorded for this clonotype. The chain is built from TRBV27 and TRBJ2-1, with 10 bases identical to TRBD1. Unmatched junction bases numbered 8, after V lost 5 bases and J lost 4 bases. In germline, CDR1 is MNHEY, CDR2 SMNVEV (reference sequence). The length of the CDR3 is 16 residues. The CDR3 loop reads CASSGRRTGGYNEQFF. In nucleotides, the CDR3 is TGTGCCAGCAGTGGCCGGAGGACAGGGGGGTACAATGAGCAGTTCTTC.